This T cell receptor (beta chain) originates from a study of T cells after yellow fever vaccination. Whole-study findings and limits: FACS-sorted repertoires might harbor abundant contaminating clonotypes from the bulk population. Weaker in magnitude, the secondary response showed a faster peak on day 5 versus 15. Reappearance after the booster was observed for most primary-vaccination clones (about 95% CD4, more than 70% CD8).

TCRdb recomputed calls from the 5' RACE reads with MiXCR, one row per CDR3 protein. The sample holds approximately 580,000 distinct CDR3 sequences, about a sixth seen once. To note about this clonotype: As yet, its antigen is unknown.

Trimming took off 1 base at V and 0 bases at J, with 10 bases between the two ends. The length of the CDR3 is 16 residues. Per the germline V gene, CDR1 is SGHVS and CDR2 is FNYEAQ. This chain connects TRBV7-6 to TRBJ1-3; D perhaps matches TRBD1 (5 bases). The source was PBMCs, collected about 5 days after the first yellow fever vaccination. The TCR sequence derives from a young man who received the YFV17D yellow fever vaccine. The CDR3 DNA is TGTGCCAGCAGCTTAGGAGGGGCCCACTCTGGAAACACCATATATTTT. This codes for CASSLGGAHSGNTIYF.